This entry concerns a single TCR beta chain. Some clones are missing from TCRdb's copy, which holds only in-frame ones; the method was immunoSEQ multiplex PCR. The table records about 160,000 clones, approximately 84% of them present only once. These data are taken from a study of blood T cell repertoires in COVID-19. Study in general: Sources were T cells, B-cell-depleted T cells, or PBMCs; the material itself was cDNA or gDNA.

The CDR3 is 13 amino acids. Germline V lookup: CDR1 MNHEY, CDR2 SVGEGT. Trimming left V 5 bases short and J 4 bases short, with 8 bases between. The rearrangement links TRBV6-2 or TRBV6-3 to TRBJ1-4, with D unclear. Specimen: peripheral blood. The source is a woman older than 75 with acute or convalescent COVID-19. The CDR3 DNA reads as TGTGCCAGCAGTCGGTCTCATAATGAAAAACTGTTTTTT. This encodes CASSRSHNEKLFF.